Below are 5 T cell receptor beta chains sequenced from a single sample in a study of cytomegalovirus exposure and HLA in healthy donors. The PCR employed 60 Vbeta primers together with 13 Jbeta primers. The data were produced by immunoSEQ multiplex PCR, yet TCRdb's version contains in-frame clones alone and is incomplete. Found here are 180,000 or so clones, 77% of them singletons; the top ten hold roughly 1.4%. Sequencing was carried out using PBMCs. The receptor source for this set is a young man in good health and CMV-seronegative.

V is TRBV30 and J is TRBJ1-1; D remains unclear. There are 11 residues in the CDR3. From germline, CDR1 is GTSNPN and CDR2 SVGIG (reference sequence). Deletions cut 0 bases from V and 7 bases from J, with 6 bases between. This CDR3 reads CAWSVLDEAFF. CDR3 DNA: TGTGCCTGGAGTGTACTAGATGAAGCTTTCTTT.

The table lists this clone with a few counts. This chain joins TRBV7-9 and TRBJ2-3; D is perhaps TRBD1 (5 bases). CDR1 is SEHNR and CDR2 is FQNEAQ in the germline V gene (reference sequence). This CDR3 has 16 residues. V lost 5 bases to trimming and J lost 3 bases, with 18 bases between them. CDR3 amino acids: CASSLQASVLTDTQYF. CDR3 DNA sequence: TGTGCCAGCAGCCTACAGGCGTCGGTCTTAACAGATACGCAGTATTTT.

The chain couples TRBV7-3 to TRBJ2-7; 12 bases align to TRBD1. CDR3 length equals 16 residues. The junction had 10 bases not matched to a gene; V was cut back by 5 bases and J by 5 bases. Germline values: CDR1 SGHTA, CDR2 FQGTGA. The CDR3 is CASSPGTGGNAHEQYF. DNA of the CDR3: TGTGCCAGCAGCCCGGGGACAGGGGGCAATGCCCACGAGCAGTACTTC.

Only one count was recorded for this clone. This sequence joins TRBV4-1 and TRBJ2-1; possible D gene TRBD1, 8 bases. Germline V gives CDR1 MGHRA, CDR2 YSYEKL. V lost 4 bases and J 5 bases, leaving 21 bases between the germline ends. The CDR3 runs 17 residues. CDR3 protein: CASSPAGYRTGNNEQFF. DNA for the CDR3: TGCGCCAGCAGCCCAGCGGGGTACCGGACAGGGAACAATGAGCAGTTCTTC.

This rearrangement joins TRBV27 to TRBJ2-4, with no clear D. CDR3 length: 17 amino acids. V lost 7 bases and J lost 0, with 19 bases in between. The germline V gene has CDR1 MNHEY and CDR2 SMNVEV (reference sequence). The DNA for the CDR3 is TGTGCCAGCACCACGCTTGCGTCGCCGATAGCCAAAAACATTCAGTACTTC. Translating it yields CASTTLASPIAKNIQYF.